Given below is one T cell receptor (beta chain) in context. This sample was included in a study of blood T cell repertoires in COVID-19. Turning to the study itself: Sites in the United States, Italy and Spain provided acute and convalescent COVID-19 samples. In each case, the material was cDNA or gDNA derived from T cells, B-cell-depleted T cells, or PBMCs.

It was during active infection that Seattle patients were enrolled and then longitudinally followed. In the authors' workflow: Quantification of nucleated cells was approximated via reference gene primer amplification. Libraries were prepared by immunoSEQ multiplex PCR; TCRdb keeps only in-frame clonotypes and omits some of them. D and trimming come from the DNA, and the V and J calls and clone size come from that table. This sample has 200,000 to 250,000 clones, with about 93% found just once. Germline-derived CDR1 and CDR2 are SEHNR and FQNEAQ (reference sequence). Between the trimmed V and J ends, which lost 1 base and 1 base, there was a span of 13 bases. This CDR3 comprises 16 residues.

This receptor was taken from a man in his fifties or sixties with COVID-19, enrolled during active disease. The sample comprised peripheral blood. V gene TRBV7-9 combines with J gene TRBJ1-1; D gene uncertain. Here the CDR3 reads CASSLVVGRGNTEAFF. The CDR3 bases are TGTGCCAGCAGCTTAGTGGTAGGACGGGGGAACACTGAAGCTTTCTTT.